This T cell receptor beta chain was identified in a study of OX40 agonist ivuxolimab in advanced cancers. At the level of the study: Patients were treated with ivuxolimab, an agonistic anti-OX40 (CD134) antibody.

Some clones are missing from TCRdb's copy, which holds only in-frame ones; the method was immunoSEQ multiplex PCR. Of just over 15,000 clones in the sample, under 65% were seen once. This CDR3 spans 11 amino acids. Germline V gene lookup returns CDR1 SGHRS and CDR2 YFSETQ. V gave up 2 bases and J gave up 0 bases, with 0 bases separating them. The sample consisted of CD4+ or CD8+ T cells sorted from blood, taken in a trial of the OX40 agonist ivuxolimab. V and J are TRBV5-1 and TRBJ2-7; D is unresolved. The sequence came from an adult with an advanced solid tumor such as melanoma, head and neck, liver or kidney cancer. CDR3 in DNA: TGCGCCAGCAGCTTCTCCTACGAGCAGTACTTC. This translates into CASSFSYEQYF. The complete variable domain, with remaining parts taken from reference TRBV5-1 and TRBJ2-7, reads KAGVTQTPRYLIKTRGQQVTLSCSPISGHRSVSWYQQTPGQGLQFLFEYFSETQRNKGNFPGRFSGRQFSNSRSEMNVSTLELGDSALYLCASSFSYEQYFGPGTRLTVT.